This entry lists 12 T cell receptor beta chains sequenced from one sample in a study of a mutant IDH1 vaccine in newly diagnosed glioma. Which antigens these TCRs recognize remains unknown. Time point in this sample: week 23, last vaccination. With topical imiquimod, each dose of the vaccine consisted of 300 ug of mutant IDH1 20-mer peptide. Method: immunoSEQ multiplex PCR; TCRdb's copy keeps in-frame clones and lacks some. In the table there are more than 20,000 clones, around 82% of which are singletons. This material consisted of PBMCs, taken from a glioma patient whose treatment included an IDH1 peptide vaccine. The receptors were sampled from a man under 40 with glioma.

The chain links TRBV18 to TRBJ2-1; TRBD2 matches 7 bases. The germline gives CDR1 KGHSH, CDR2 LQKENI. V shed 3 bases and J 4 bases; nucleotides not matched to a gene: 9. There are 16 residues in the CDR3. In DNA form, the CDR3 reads TGTGCCAGCTCACCCACGGCTAGCGGTGATTACAATGAGCAGTTCTTC. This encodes CASSPTASGDYNEQFF.

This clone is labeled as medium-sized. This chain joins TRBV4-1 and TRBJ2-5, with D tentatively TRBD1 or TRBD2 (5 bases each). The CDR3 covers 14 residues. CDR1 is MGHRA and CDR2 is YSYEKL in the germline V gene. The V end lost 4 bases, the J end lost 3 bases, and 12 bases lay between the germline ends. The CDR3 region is CASSLPGPKETQYF. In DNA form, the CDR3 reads TGCGCCAGCAGCCTCCCGGGACCTAAAGAGACCCAGTACTTC.

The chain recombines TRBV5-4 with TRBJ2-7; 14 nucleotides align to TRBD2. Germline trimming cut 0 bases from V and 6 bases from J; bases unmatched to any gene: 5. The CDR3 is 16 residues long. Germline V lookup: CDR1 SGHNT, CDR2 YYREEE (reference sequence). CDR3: CASSLGGTSGRGEQYF. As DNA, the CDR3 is TGTGCCAGCAGCTTGGGGGGGACTAGCGGGAGAGGCGAGCAGTACTTC.

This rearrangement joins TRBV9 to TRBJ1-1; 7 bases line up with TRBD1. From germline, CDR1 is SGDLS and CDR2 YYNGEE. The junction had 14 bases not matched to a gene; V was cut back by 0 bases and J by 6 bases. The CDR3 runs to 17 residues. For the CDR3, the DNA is TGTGCCAGCAGCGTAGGTGGGACAGAATTCGTCGGAGCTGAAGCTTTCTTT. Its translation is CASSVGGTEFVGAEAFF.

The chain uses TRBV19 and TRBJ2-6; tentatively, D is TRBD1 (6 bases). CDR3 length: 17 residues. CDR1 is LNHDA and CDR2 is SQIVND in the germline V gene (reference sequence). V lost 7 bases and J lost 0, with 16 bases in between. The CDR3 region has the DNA TGTGCCAGTACCCTAGAGACAGGCGTCTCTGGGGCCAACGTCCTGACTTTC. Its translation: CASTLETGVSGANVLTF.

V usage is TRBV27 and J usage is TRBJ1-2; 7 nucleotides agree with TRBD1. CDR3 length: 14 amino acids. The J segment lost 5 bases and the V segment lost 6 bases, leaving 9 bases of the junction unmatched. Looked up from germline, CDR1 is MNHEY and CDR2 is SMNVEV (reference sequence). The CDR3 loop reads CASRRGGQWYGYTF. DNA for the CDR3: TGTGCCAGCAGACGAGGGGGACAGTGGTATGGCTACACCTTC.

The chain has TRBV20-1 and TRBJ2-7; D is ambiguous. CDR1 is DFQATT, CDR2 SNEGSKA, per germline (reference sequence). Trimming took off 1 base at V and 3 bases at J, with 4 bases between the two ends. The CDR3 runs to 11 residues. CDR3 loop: CSARAVYEQYF. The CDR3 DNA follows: TGCAGTGCTAGAGCTGTCTACGAGCAGTACTTC.

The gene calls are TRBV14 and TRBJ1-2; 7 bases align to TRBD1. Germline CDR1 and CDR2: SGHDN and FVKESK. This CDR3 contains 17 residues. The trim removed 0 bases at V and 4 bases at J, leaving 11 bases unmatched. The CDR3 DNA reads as TGTGCCAGCAGCCAAGAATTCCGAAGGGGGCGCGGCTATGGCTACACCTTC. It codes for CASSQEFRRGRGYGYTF.

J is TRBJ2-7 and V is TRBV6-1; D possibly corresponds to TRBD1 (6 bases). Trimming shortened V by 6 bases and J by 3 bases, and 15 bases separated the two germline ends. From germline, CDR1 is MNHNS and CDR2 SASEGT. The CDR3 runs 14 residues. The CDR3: CASRGSGTHYEQYF. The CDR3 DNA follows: TGTGCCAGCAGAGGATCCGGGACACACTACGAGCAGTACTTC.

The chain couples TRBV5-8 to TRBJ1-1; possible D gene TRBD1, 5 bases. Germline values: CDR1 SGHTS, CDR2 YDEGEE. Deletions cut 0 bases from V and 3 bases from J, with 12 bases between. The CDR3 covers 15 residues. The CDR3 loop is CASSLDLRGYTEAFF. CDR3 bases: TGTGCCAGCAGCTTGGACCTCCGGGGGTACACTGAAGCTTTCTTT.

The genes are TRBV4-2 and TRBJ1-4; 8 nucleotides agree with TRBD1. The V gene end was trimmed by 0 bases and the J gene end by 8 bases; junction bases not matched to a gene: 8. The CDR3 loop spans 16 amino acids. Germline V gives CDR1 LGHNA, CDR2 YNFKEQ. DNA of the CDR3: TGTGCCAGCAGCCAAGATCAGGGACAGGTCAGAGAAAAACTGTTTTTT. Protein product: CASSQDQGQVREKLFF.

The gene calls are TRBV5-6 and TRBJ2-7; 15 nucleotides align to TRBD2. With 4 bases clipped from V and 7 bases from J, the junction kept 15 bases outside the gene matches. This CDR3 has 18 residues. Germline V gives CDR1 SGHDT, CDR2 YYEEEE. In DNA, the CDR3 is TGTGCCAGCAGCCCGGGGGGGACTAGCGGGGGGCCGGGGGAAGAGCAGTACTTC. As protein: CASSPGGTSGGPGEEQYF.